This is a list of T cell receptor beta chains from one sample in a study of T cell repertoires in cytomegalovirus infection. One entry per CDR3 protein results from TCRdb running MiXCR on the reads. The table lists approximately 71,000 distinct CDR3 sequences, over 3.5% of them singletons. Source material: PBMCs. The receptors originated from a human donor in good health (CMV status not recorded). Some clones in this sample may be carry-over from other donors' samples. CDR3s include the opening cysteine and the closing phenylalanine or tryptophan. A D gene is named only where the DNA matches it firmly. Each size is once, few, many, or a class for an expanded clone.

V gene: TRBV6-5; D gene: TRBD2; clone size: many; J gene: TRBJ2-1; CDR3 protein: CASSGGGLANEQFF; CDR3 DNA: TGTGCCAGCAGTGGGGGTGGACTAGCGAACGAGCAGTTCTTC
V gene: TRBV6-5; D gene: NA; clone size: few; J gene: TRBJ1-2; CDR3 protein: CASRKSQTNYGYTF; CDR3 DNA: TGTGCCAGCAGAAAATCACAAACCAACTATGGCTACACCTTC
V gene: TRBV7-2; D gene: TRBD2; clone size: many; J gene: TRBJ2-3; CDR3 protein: CASSLDGGAGDTQYF; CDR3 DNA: TGTGCCAGCAGCTTAGACGGGGGGGCTGGAGATACGCAGTATTTT
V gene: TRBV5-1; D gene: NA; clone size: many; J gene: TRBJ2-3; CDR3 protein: CASSLEDTQYF; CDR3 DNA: TGCGCCAGCAGCCTGGAGGATACGCAGTATTTT
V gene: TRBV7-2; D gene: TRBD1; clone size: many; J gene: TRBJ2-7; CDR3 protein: CASSLGTGGMGSYEQYF; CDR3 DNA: TGTGCCAGCAGCTTGGGGACAGGGGGAATGGGGTCCTACGAGCAGTACTTC
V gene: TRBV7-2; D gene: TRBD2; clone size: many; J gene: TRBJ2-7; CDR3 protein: CAIRAGGDGEQYF; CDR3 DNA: TGTGCCATAAGAGCGGGGGGAGATGGCGAGCAGTACTTC
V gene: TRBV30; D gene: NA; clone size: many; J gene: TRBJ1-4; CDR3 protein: CAWSVRPFNEKLFF; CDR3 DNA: TGTGCCTGGAGTGTACGACCTTTTAATGAAAAACTGTTTTTT
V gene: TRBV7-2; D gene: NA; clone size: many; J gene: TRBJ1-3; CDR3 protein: CASSLVMADSGNTIYF; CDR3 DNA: TGTGCCAGCAGCTTAGTTATGGCGGATTCTGGAAACACCATATATTTT
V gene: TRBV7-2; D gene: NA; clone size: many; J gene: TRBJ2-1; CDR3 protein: CASSLGGGLEQFF; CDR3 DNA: TGTGCCAGCAGCTTAGGGGGTGGCCTTGAGCAGTTCTTC
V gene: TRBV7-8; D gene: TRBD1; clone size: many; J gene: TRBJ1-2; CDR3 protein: CASSLGMGTAFNYGYTF; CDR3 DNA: TGTGCCAGCAGCTTGGGAATGGGGACAGCCTTTAACTATGGCTACACCTTC
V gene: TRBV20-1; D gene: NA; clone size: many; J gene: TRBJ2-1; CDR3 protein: CSVLADLALSYNEQFF; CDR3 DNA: TGCAGTGTTCTAGCTGACCTCGCCCTCTCCTACAATGAGCAGTTCTTC
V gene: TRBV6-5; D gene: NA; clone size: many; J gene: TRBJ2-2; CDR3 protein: CASSLTETGELFF; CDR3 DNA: TGTGCCAGCAGTTTGACAGAGACCGGGGAGCTGTTTTTT
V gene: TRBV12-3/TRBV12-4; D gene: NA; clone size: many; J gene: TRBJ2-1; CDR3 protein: CASSLAGTVGEQFF; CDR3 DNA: TGTGCCAGCAGTTTAGCGGGGACCGTAGGTGAGCAGTTCTTC
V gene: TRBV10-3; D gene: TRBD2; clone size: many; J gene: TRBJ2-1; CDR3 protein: CAIRELAGGPNGNEQFF; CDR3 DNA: TGTGCCATAAGGGAACTAGCGGGGGGGCCTAATGGTAATGAGCAGTTCTTC
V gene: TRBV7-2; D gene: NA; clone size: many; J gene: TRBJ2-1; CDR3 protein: CASSLGPSMYNEQFF; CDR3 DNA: TGTGCCAGCAGCTTAGGACCTAGTATGTACAATGAGCAGTTCTTC
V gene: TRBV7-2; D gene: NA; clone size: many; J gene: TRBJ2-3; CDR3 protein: CASSQLAGTSTDTQYF; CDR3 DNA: TGTGCCAGCAGCCAGTTGGCGGGGACTAGCACAGATACGCAGTATTTT